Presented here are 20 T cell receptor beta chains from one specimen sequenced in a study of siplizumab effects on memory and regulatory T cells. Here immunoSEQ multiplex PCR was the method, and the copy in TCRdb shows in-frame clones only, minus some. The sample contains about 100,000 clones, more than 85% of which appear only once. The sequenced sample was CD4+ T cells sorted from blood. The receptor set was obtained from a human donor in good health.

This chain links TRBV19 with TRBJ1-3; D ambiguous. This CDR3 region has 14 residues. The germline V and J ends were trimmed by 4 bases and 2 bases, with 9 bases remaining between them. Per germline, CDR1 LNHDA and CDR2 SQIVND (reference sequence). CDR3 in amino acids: CASSNTGPGNTIYF. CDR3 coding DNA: TGTGCCAGTAGTAATACCGGGCCTGGAAACACCATATATTTT.

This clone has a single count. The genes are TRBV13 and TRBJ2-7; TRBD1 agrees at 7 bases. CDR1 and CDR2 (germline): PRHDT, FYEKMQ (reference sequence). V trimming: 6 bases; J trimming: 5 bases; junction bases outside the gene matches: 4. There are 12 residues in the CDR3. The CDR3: CASSDRDHEQYF. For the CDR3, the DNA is TGTGCCAGCAGTGACAGGGATCACGAGCAGTACTTC.

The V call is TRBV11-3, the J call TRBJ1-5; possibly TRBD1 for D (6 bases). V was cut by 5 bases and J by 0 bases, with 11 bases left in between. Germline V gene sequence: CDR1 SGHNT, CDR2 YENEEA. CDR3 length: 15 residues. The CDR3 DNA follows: TGTGCCAGCAGCCTACGGACAGATAGCAATCAGCCCCAGCATTTT. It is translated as CASSLRTDSNQPQHF.

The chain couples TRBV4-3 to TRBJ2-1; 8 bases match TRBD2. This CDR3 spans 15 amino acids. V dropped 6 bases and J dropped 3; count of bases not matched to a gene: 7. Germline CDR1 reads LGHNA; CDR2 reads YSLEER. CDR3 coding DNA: TGCGCCAGCAGTCCAGCGGGGGTCCACTACAATGAGCAGTTCTTC. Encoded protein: CASSPAGVHYNEQFF.

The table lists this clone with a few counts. The CDR3 sequence: CASSIGTGWVTDTQYF. CDR3 nucleotide sequence: TGTGCCAGCAGCATTGGGACAGGGTGGGTCACAGATACGCAGTATTTT. V gene TRBV7-2 combines with J gene TRBJ2-3; TRBD1 agrees at 9 bases. V lost 5 bases to trimming and J lost 2 bases; unmatched junction nucleotides: 8. From germline, CDR1 is SGHTA and CDR2 FQGNSA. The CDR3 covers 16 residues.

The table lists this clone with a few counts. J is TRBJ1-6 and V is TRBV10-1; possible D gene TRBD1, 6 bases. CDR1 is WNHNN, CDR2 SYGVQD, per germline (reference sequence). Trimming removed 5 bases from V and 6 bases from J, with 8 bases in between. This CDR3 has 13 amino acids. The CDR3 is CASSRDTNSPLHF. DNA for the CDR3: TGCGCCAGCAGTCGGGACACTAATTCACCCCTCCACTTT.

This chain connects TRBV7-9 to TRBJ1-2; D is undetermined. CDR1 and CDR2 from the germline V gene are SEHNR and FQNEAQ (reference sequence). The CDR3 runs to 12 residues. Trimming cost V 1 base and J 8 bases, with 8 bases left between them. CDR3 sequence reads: CASSLEEGGYTF. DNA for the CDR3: TGTGCCAGCAGCTTAGAAGAGGGAGGCTACACCTTC.

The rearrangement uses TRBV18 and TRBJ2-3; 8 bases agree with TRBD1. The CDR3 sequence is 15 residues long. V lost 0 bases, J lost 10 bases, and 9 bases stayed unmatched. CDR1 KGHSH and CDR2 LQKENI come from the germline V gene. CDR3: CASSPPNPTGGSQYF. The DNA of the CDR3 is TGTGCCAGCTCACCACCAAACCCTACAGGGGGTTCGCAGTATTTT.

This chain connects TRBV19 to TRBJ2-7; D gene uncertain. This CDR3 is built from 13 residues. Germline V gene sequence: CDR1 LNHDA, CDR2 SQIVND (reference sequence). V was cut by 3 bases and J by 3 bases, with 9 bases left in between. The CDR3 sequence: CASSIRVFYEQYF. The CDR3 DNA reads TGTGCCAGTAGTATTCGGGTTTTCTACGAGCAGTACTTC.

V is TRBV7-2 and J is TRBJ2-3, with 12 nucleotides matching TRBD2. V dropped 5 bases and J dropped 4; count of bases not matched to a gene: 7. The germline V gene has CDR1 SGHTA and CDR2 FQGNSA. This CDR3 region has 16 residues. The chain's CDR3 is CASSAMRTSGADTQYF. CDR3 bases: TGTGCCAGCAGCGCCATGAGGACTAGCGGGGCAGATACGCAGTATTTT.

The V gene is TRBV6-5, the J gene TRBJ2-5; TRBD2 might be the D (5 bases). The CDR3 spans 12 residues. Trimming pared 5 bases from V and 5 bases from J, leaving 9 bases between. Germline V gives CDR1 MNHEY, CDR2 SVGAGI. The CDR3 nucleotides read TGTGCCAGCAGTGAAGCGGTGGAGACCCAGTACTTC. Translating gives CASSEAVETQYF.

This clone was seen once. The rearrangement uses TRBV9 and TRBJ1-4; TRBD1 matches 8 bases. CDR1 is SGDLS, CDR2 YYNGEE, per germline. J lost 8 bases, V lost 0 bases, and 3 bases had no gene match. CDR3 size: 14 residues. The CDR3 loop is CASSVDRGSEKLFF. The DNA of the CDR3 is TGTGCCAGCAGCGTAGACAGGGGGTCGGAAAAACTGTTTTTT.

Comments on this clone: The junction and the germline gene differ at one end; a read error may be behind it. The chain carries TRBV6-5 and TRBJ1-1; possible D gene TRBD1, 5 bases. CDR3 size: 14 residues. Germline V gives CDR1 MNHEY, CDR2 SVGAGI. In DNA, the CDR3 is TGTGCCAGCAGTAACTCAGGGTACGGCACTGAAGCTTTCTTT. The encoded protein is CASSNSGYGTEAFF.

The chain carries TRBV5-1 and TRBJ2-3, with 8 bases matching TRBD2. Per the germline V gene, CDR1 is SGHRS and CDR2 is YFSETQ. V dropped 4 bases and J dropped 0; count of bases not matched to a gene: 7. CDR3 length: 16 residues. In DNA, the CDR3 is TGCGCCAGCAGCCCCCCCAGCGGGGGAAGCACAGATACGCAGTATTTT. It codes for CASSPPSGGSTDTQYF.

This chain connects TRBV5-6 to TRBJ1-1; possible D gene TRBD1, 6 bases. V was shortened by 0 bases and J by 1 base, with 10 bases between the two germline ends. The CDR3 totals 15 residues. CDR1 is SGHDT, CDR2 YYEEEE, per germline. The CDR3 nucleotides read TGTGCCAGCAGCTTGGAGGGACAAGGGAACACTGAAGCTTTCTTT. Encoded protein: CASSLEGQGNTEAFF.

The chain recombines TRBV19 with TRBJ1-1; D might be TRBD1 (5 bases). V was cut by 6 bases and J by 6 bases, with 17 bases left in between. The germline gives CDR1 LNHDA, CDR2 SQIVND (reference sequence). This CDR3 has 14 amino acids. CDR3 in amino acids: CASRTQGGWSEAFF. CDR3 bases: TGTGCCAGTAGAACCCAGGGAGGTTGGTCTGAAGCTTTCTTT.

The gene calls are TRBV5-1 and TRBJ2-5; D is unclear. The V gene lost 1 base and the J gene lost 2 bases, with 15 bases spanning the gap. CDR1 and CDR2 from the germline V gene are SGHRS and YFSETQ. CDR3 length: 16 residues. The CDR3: CASSLTLNPNQETQYF. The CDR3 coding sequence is TGCGCCAGCAGCTTGACCTTGAATCCGAATCAAGAGACCCAGTACTTC.

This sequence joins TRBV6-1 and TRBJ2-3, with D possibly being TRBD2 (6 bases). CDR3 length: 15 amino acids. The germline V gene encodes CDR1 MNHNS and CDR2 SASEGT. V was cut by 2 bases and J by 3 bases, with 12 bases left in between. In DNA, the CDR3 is TGTGCCAGCAGTGAATATGGACTAACTACAGATACGCAGTATTTT. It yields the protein CASSEYGLTTDTQYF.

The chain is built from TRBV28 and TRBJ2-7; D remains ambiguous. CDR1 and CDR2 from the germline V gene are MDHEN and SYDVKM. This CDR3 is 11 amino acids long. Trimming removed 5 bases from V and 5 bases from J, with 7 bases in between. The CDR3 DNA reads TGTGCCAGCAGTGCAATTAACGAGCAGTACTTC. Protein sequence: CASSAINEQYF.

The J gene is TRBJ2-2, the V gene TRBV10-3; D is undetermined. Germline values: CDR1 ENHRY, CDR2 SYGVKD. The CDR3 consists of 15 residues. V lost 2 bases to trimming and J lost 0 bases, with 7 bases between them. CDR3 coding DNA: TGTGCCATCAGTGAGGGCCGAGCGAACACCGGGGAGCTGTTTTTT. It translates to CAISEGRANTGELFF.